This T cell receptor beta chain was recorded in a study of blood T cell repertoires in COVID-19. Trimming removed 6 bases from V and 5 bases from J, with 11 bases in between. This CDR3 is built from 13 residues. Germline loops: CDR1 MNHEY, CDR2 SVGAGI. The table came from immunoSEQ multiplex PCR; TCRdb's copy has only in-frame clones and leaves some out. The sample holds 500,000 to 600,000 clones, about 89% seen once. Sequencing was done on a sample of peripheral blood. The sequence came from a woman in her 50s with COVID-19, enrolled during active disease. V is TRBV6-5 and J is TRBJ1-5; no reliable D call. The CDR3: CASRPGMDQPQHF. Written as DNA, the CDR3 is TGTGCCAGCAGACCCGGTATGGATCAGCCCCAGCATTTT.